This T cell receptor beta chain comes out of a study of cytomegalovirus exposure and HLA in healthy donors. General study results and limits: Productive rates of about 90% or about 30% were seen for most TCR beta V segments in an earlier analysis. Altogether, about 160 TCR beta chains were recorded as cytomegalovirus-associated.

Primers included in the PCR were 60 Vbeta and 13 Jbeta primers. The authors' processing: Later analysis identified tens of millions of unique TCR beta chains, 9 million to 13 million shared. Assay used: immunoSEQ multiplex PCR; TCRdb lists only in-frame clones, some missing. The DNA gave D and trimming, while V, J and clone size come from that table. The data hold 150,000 to 200,000 clones, with 70% to 85% observed a single time. The CDR3 covers 16 residues. Germline loops: CDR1 SGHVS, CDR2 FNYEAQ. The V gene end was trimmed by 5 bases and the J gene end by 2 bases; junction bases not matched to a gene: 9. Remarks on this clone: The antigen remains unidentified.

The sequence derives from a woman aged 40 to 50 in good health and CMV-seronegative. This chain connects TRBV7-6 to TRBJ2-3, with 8 bases lining up with TRBD2. Sequencing was performed on PBMCs. DNA of the CDR3: TGTGCCAGCAGCGCCAAGTTACTAGCGGACACAGATACGCAGTATTTT. Its protein is CASSAKLLADTDTQYF.